Below, 20 T cell receptor beta chains from the same sample are listed, as sequenced in a study of blood T cell repertoires in COVID-19. TCRdb keeps only in-frame clones here, not all; method: immunoSEQ multiplex PCR. The sample consists of approximately 200,000 clones, more than 70% of them appearing once. The material sequenced was peripheral blood. The source is a woman aged 55-70 years with acute or convalescent COVID-19.

This chain joins TRBV11-2 and TRBJ1-3; 11 positions agree with TRBD1. CDR3 length: 16 residues. Germline V gene data show CDR1 as SGHAT and CDR2 as FQNNGV. Trimming removed 5 bases from V and 4 bases from J; junction bases left unmatched: 7. CDR3 protein: CASSPGQGDTGNTIYF. The CDR3 DNA reads TGTGCCAGCAGCCCGGGACAGGGGGATACGGGAAACACCATATATTTT.

The chain joins TRBV7-2 to TRBJ1-4, with 7 bases aligning to TRBD1. This CDR3 spans 14 amino acids. From germline, CDR1 is SGHTA and CDR2 FQGNSA. V gave up 5 bases and J gave up 8 bases; unmatched junction bases: 8. The CDR3 DNA sequence: TGTGCCAGCAGCAGACAGGGTGGCGGGGAAAAACTGTTTTTT. This translates into CASSRQGGGEKLFF.

The chain has TRBV3-1 (or the pseudogene TRBV3-2) and TRBJ2-5; 10 bases match TRBD2. Germline lookup yields CDR1 LGHDT and CDR2 YNNKEL (reference sequence). The CDR3 covers 15 residues. V shed 5 bases, J shed 4 bases, and the junction held 7 bases outside the gene matches. CDR3 sequence reads: CASSLAGGMRETQYF. The CDR3 coding sequence is TGTGCCAGCAGCTTAGCGGGGGGTATGCGAGAGACCCAGTACTTC.

V is TRBV7-2 and J is TRBJ2-7; D may be TRBD1 (7 bases). The CDR3 is made up of 17 amino acids. V was cut by 5 bases and J by 3 bases, with 23 bases left in between. Germline V CDR1 and CDR2: SGHTA, FQGNSA. The CDR3 DNA sequence: TGTGCCAGCAGCCCTCATAAACGGGACAGACTAGTCTACGAGCAGTACTTC. Residues: CASSPHKRDRLVYEQYF.

The rearrangement links TRBV5-4 to TRBJ2-7; 10 nucleotides align to TRBD1. The CDR3 length is 14 residues. The V and J ends lost 0 bases and 5 bases, in that order; junction bases with no gene match: 2. Germline assignment: CDR1 SGHNT and CDR2 YYREEE (reference sequence). CDR3 DNA: TGTGCCAGCAGCTTGGGACAGGGGGCGGACGAGCAGTACTTC. Residues: CASSLGQGADEQYF.

The chain recombines TRBV11-2 with TRBJ2-5, with 15 bases aligning to TRBD2. This CDR3 comprises 16 residues. With 5 bases clipped from V and 4 bases from J, the junction kept 5 bases outside the gene matches. Germline lookup yields CDR1 SGHAT and CDR2 FQNNGV. In DNA, the CDR3 is TGTGCCAGCAGCACGAAGGGACTAGCGGGAGGAGAGACCCAGTACTTC. Translation: CASSTKGLAGGETQYF.

This chain links TRBV15 with TRBJ2-1; tentative D call: TRBD1 (5 bases). The length of the CDR3 is 14 residues. In germline, CDR1 is LNHNV, CDR2 YYDKDF (reference sequence). Trimming removed 5 bases at V and 4 bases at J, with 12 bases between. The CDR3 is CATSGARVYNEQFF. In DNA form, the CDR3 reads TGTGCCACCAGCGGAGCCAGGGTATACAATGAGCAGTTCTTC.

V gene TRBV10-1 combines with J gene TRBJ2-7; no clear D. The CDR3 runs 12 residues. Trimming left V 0 bases short and J 4 bases short, with 4 bases between. Per the germline V gene, CDR1 is WNHNN and CDR2 is SYGVQD (reference sequence). CDR3 sequence reads: CASSESTYEQYF. The CDR3, as DNA: TGCGCCAGCAGTGAGTCCACTTACGAGCAGTACTTC.

The chain has TRBV7-2 and TRBJ2-3; D is uncertain. V was shortened by 1 base and J by 6 bases, with 11 bases between the two germline ends. The length of the CDR3 is 14 residues. From germline, CDR1 is SGHTA and CDR2 FQGNSA. The CDR3 region has the DNA TGTGCCAGCAGCTTAGGACGCCGCGGTGATACGCAGTATTTT. Translation: CASSLGRRGDTQYF.

The rearrangement joins TRBV5-4 to TRBJ2-1; D is undetermined. V was cut by 10 bases and J by 5 bases, with 19 bases left in between. CDR1 is SGHNT and CDR2 is YYREEE in the germline V gene (reference sequence). The CDR3 length is 14 residues. The CDR3: CAGRPDLGNNEQFF. In DNA, the CDR3 is TGTGCCGGTAGGCCCGACCTAGGCAACAATGAGCAGTTCTTC.

This clone was counted once. The rearrangement joins TRBV25-1 to TRBJ2-1; TRBD1 matches 10 bases. Germline V CDR1 and CDR2: MGHDK, SYGVNS. This CDR3 contains 15 residues. The trim removed 5 bases at V and 6 bases at J, leaving 7 bases unmatched. CDR3 protein: CASSPGTGVGNEQFF. The CDR3, as DNA: TGTGCCAGCAGTCCCGGGACAGGGGTAGGCAATGAGCAGTTCTTC.

The chain uses TRBV7-9 and TRBJ1-2; D ambiguous. With 3 bases removed from V and 7 bases from J, the gap between germline ends came to 21 bases. Germline lookup yields CDR1 SEHNR and CDR2 FQNEAQ (reference sequence). This CDR3 has 16 residues. CDR3 sequence reads: CASSFESTIRAFGYTF. As DNA, the CDR3 is TGTGCCAGCAGCTTCGAAAGTACCATACGAGCCTTTGGCTACACCTTC.

V is TRBV4-3 and J is TRBJ2-3; 9 nucleotides match TRBD1. The CDR3 is 15 residues long. With 3 bases clipped from V and 8 bases from J, the junction kept 9 bases outside the gene matches. CDR1 is LGHNA and CDR2 is YSLEER in the germline V gene. DNA of the CDR3: TGCGCCAGCAGCCAGGAGGCCGGGACAGGGCGTACGCAGTATTTT. It encodes CASSQEAGTGRTQYF.

The rearrangement links TRBV7-8 to TRBJ1-5; a possible D gene is TRBD1 (6 bases). The V gene lost 0 bases and the J gene lost 6 bases, with 12 bases spanning the gap. CDR1 SGHVS and CDR2 FQNEAQ come from the germline V gene. The CDR3 spans 15 residues. The CDR3 loop reads CASSLAGGQGQPQHF. In DNA form, the CDR3 reads TGTGCCAGCAGCTTAGCGGGGGGGCAGGGTCAGCCCCAGCATTTT. The entire variable domain, with the rest obtained from reference TRBV7-8 and TRBJ1-5, is as follows: GAGVSQSPRYKVAKRGQDVALRCDPISGHVSLFWYQQALGQGPEFLTYFQNEAQLDKSGLPSDRFFAERPEGSVSTLKIQRTQQEDSAVYLCASSLAGGQGQPQHFGDGTRLSIL.

The rearrangement joins TRBV7-8 to TRBJ1-6; 9 bases line up with TRBD1. The germline V gene encodes CDR1 SGHVS and CDR2 FQNEAQ. The CDR3 runs to 16 residues. Trimming at V came to 3 bases and at J to 9 bases, leaving 9 bases not matched to a gene. The CDR3 nucleotides are TGTGCCAGCAGCTTCCCCACCGGGACAGGGTTTTCACCCCTCCACTTT. This encodes CASSFPTGTGFSPLHF.

The count of this clone is one. The CDR3 DNA reads as TGTGCCAGTAGTACTCGGCGGACAGGGAACTACGAGCAGTACTTC. This codes for CASSTRRTGNYEQYF. The gene calls are TRBV19 and TRBJ2-7; 8 bases align to TRBD1. CDR1 is LNHDA and CDR2 is SQIVND in the germline V gene (reference sequence). CDR3 size: 15 residues. The junction had 8 bases not matched to a gene; V was cut back by 4 bases and J by 3 bases.

V gene TRBV7-2 combines with J gene TRBJ2-7; TRBD2 is a possible D gene (6 bases). The CDR3 has 13 residues. Trimming removed 5 bases at V and 4 bases at J, with 12 bases between. Germline V lookup: CDR1 SGHTA, CDR2 FQGNSA. This CDR3 reads CASSHGTLYEQYF. CDR3 sequence (DNA): TGTGCCAGCAGCCACGGGACTCTATACGAGCAGTACTTC.

The V call is TRBV30, the J call TRBJ1-2, with TRBD1 matching over 8 bases. V lost 7 bases and J lost 7; bases outside the gene matches: 8. The CDR3 spans 12 residues. CDR1 is GTSNPN, CDR2 SVGIG, per germline (reference sequence). Here the CDR3 DNA reads TGTGCCTCTAACAGGGGGAAGGGTGGCTACACCTTC. This encodes CASNRGKGGYTF.

The V gene is TRBV18, the J gene TRBJ1-3; D may be TRBD1 (6 bases). Germline values: CDR1 KGHSH, CDR2 LQKENI. The CDR3 is made up of 17 amino acids. V was trimmed by 3 bases and J by 4 bases, leaving 19 bases between them. The chain's CDR3 is CASSPQQGPWNGNTIYF. CDR3 nucleotides: TGTGCCAGCTCACCCCAACAGGGCCCTTGGAACGGAAACACCATATATTTT.

This chain joins TRBV12-5 and TRBJ1-1; TRBD1 matches 10 bases. Germline trimming cut 8 bases from V and 7 bases from J; bases unmatched to any gene: 4. This CDR3 comprises 12 residues. CDR1 is LGHNT and CDR2 is FRNRAP in the germline V gene. The CDR3 DNA sequence: TGTGCTAGTTCGGACAGGGGGAATGAAGCTTTCTTT. It yields the protein CASSDRGNEAFF.